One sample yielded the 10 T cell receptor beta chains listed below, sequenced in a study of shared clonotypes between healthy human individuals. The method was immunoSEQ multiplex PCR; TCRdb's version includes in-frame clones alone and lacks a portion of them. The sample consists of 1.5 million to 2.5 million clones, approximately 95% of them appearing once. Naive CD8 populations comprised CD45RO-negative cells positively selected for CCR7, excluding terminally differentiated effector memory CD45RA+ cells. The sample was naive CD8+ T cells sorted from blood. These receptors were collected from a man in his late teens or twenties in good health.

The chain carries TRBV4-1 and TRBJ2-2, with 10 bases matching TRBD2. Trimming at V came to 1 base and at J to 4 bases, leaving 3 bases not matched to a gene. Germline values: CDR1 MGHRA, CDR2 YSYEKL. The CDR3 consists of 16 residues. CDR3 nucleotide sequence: TGCGCCAGCAGCCAAGGCCTAGCGGGAGCCACCGGGGAGCTGTTTTTT. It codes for CASSQGLAGATGELFF.

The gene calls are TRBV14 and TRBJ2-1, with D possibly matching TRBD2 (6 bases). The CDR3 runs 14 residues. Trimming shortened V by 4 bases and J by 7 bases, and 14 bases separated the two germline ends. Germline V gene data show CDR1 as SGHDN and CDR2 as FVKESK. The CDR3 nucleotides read TGTGCCAGCAGCCCCCTCCGACTAGGGAATGAGCAGTTCTTC. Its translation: CASSPLRLGNEQFF.

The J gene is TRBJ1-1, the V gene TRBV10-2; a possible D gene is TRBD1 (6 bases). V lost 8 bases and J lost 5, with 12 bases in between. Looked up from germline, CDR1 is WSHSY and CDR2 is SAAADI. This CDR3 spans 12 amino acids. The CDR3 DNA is TGCGCCAGCTTCGAGGGGGGGACTGAAGCTTTCTTT. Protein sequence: CASFEGGTEAFF.

DNA for the CDR3: TGTGCCAGCAGAGTCTTGGGTGGGGACGGCTCTGGAAACACCATATATTTT. It is translated as CASRVLGGDGSGNTIYF. The rearrangement links TRBV28 to TRBJ1-3; D perhaps matches TRBD1 (5 bases). The CDR3 has 17 residues. Looked up from germline, CDR1 is MDHEN and CDR2 is SYDVKM. Trimming removed 6 bases at V and 0 bases at J, with 18 bases between.

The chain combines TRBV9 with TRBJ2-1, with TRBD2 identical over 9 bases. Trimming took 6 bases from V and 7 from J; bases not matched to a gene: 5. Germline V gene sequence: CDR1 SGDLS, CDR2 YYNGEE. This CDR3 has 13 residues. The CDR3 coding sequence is TGTGCCAGCAACAGCGGGAGGCTAAATGAGCAGTTCTTC. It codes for CASNSGRLNEQFF.

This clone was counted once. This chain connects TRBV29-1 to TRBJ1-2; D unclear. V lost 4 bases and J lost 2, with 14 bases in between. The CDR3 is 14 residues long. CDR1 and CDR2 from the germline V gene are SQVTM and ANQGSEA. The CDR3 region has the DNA TGCAGCGTTGTGGTGCGGGGTCAGAACTATGGCTACACCTTC. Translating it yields CSVVVRGQNYGYTF.

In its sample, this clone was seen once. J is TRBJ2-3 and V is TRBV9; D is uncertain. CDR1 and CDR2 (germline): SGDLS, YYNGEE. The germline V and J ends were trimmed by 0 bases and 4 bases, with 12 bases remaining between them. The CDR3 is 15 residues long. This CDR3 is CASSVAGAVADTQYF. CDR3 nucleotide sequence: TGTGCCAGCAGCGTAGCCGGAGCTGTGGCAGATACGCAGTATTTT.

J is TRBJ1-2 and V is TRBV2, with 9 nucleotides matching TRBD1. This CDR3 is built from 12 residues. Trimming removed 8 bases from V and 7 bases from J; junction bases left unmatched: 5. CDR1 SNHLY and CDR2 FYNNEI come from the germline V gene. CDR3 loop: CASPGDRAGYTF. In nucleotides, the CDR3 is TGTGCCAGCCCTGGGGACAGGGCTGGCTACACCTTC. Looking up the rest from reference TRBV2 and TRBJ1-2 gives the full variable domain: EPEVTQTPSHQVTQMGQEVILRCVPISNHLYFYWYRQILGQKVEFLVSFYNNEISEKSEIFDDQFSVERPDGSNFTLKIRSTKLEDSAMYFCASPGDRAGYTFGSGTRLTVV.

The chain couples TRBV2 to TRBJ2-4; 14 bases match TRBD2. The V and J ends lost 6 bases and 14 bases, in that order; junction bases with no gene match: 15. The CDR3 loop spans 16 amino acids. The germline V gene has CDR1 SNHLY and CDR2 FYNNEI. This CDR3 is CASRASRLAGGAREYF. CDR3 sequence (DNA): TGTGCCAGCAGAGCTTCCCGACTAGCGGGGGGGGCACGGGAGTACTTC.

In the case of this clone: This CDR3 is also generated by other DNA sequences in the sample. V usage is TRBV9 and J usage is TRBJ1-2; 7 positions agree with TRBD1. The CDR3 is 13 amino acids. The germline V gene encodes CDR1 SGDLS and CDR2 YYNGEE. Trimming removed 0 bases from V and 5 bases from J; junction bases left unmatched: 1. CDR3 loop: CASSVAGGYGYTF. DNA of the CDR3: TGTGCCAGCAGCGTAGCAGGGGGTTATGGCTACACCTTC.